Included here is one T cell receptor (beta chain) sequence, with context. The data originate from a study of T cell changes during pregnancy in multiple sclerosis. Deletions cut 4 bases from V and 5 bases from J, with 17 bases between. This CDR3 is 15 amino acids long. Germline V CDR1 and CDR2: KGHSH, LQKENI. Clones were read by immunoSEQ multiplex PCR, and TCRdb kept only the in-frame ones, dropping some. The table records 50,000 to 70,000 clones, 91% of them present only once. The sample was peripheral blood, taken after pregnancy. This chain joins TRBV18 and TRBJ1-1; D is perhaps TRBD1 (5 bases). This receptor was identified in a female donor in good health, enrolled as a control in a pregnancy study. The CDR3 here is CASSLHRLGDTEAFF. Written as DNA, the CDR3 is TGTGCCAGCTCACTTCACAGGCTTGGTGATACTGAAGCTTTCTTT.